Given below is one TCR beta chain in context. This sample is drawn from a study of cytomegalovirus exposure and HLA in healthy donors. Amplification used 60 Vbeta primers and 13 Jbeta primers. Assay used: immunoSEQ multiplex PCR; TCRdb lists only in-frame clones, some missing. The profile shows about 140,000 clones, 73% of them singletons. CDR1 is SGHNT and CDR2 is YENEEA in the germline V gene. Trimming stripped 5 bases from V and 6 bases from J, with 8 bases between. This CDR3 contains 12 residues. V usage is TRBV11-3 and J usage is TRBJ2-1; a weak D match, TRBD2 (5 bases). The sample was PBMCs. This receptor was obtained from a human donor in good health. DNA for the CDR3: TGTGCCAGCAGCCCGGGGAGCAATGAGCAGTTCTTC. This translates into CASSPGSNEQFF.